This T cell receptor beta chain was recorded in a study of response to subunit inactivated influenza vaccine. TCRdb fed the RT-PCR reads into MiXCR, producing one record per CDR3 protein. The sample includes around 180,000 distinct CDR3 sequences, about 10% of them seen just once. Broader study findings: Authors proposed each seasonal influenza vaccination draws in few new T cells.

This clonotype showed up many times. Antigen specificity is unknown. V was cut by 3 bases and J by 7 bases, with 13 bases left in between. Germline assignment: CDR1 DFQATT and CDR2 SNEGSKA (reference sequence). There are 13 residues in the CDR3. The chain has TRBV20-1 and TRBJ2-1; a weak D match, TRBD2 (5 bases). Specimen: non-naive T cells sorted from PBMCs, collected on the day of vaccination. The clonotype originates from a man aged 45-65 years who received an inactivated influenza vaccine. This CDR3 reads CSASRGVENEQFF. For the CDR3, the DNA is TGCAGTGCTAGCCGGGGAGTGGAAAATGAGCAGTTCTTC.